This TCR beta chain was found in a study of identical twins (dated by TCRdb to the mid-2010s). Concerning the study at large: To test whether fetal clonotypes persist, the study used deep sequencing on TCR alpha and beta repertoires from monozygotic twins, unrelated adults of various ages, and cord blood. To rule out contamination, replicate twin experiments were performed at different times with different library preparation protocols.

The CDR3 sequence holds 15 residues, the cysteine and phenylalanine included. Just the 45-base CDR3 DNA is kept, in frame starting at base 1. Trimming at the junction amounts to 3 bases on V and 4 bases on J, and the germline ends lie 13 bases apart. Taken from the germline V gene, the CDR1 and CDR2 loops are MDHEN and SYDVKM. Library creation used 5' RACE. The sequencing machine was an Illumina HiSeq 2000. A universal primer binding site was added through template switching, and the final cDNA carried a unique molecular identifier so that TCR cDNA molecules could be counted accurately. Specific primers in the conserved constant-segment region were used to synthesize first-strand cDNA for TCR alpha and beta chains. To control for contamination, every cDNA library carried two barcodes: a SMART-Mk sample barcode plus Illumina barcodes. TruSeq adapter sequences, together with Illumina sample barcodes, were added in two successive PCR steps. TCR alpha and beta cDNA libraries were sequenced on the Illumina HiSeq platform with custom primers. As for the original processing: MiGEC was used to process raw reads and extract unique molecular identifiers, and MiXCR was used to find CDR3 positions. For each individual, recombination models were inferred using an EM algorithm with the repgenHMM and IGoR tools. Shared clonotype analysis was performed with the tcR package in R, normalizing sharing by the product of cloneset sizes. To study raw recombination without the effects of thymic and clonal selection, out-of-frame nonproductive sequences were analyzed. TCRdb passed the public sequencing reads through fastp at Q25 and MiXCR, retaining productive beta sequences. Rows are combined by CDR3 protein, so each entry shows the most common genes and DNA. What appears here as the V and J calls and clone size reflects TCRdb's work, not the paper's. For this sample the table gives some 500,000 distinct CDR3 sequences, of which 13% to 15% were detected only once. The top ten clonotypes cover about 0.97% of the sample.

All donors were healthy Caucasians. Three pairs of female monozygotic twins, all aged roughly 18 to 29 years, made up the twin cohort. Positive isolation kits from Invitrogen were used to isolate CD4+ and CD8+ T cell populations. For this clonotype: Its target antigen remains unknown. No much larger clone exists at a distance of one base, and base qualities are not known.

The investigation overall reported the following: Compared with coincidental sharing between unrelated individuals, out-of-frame TCR alpha sequences shared between twins showed an excess of sequences with low generation probability. Invariant T cells such as MAIT and iNKT could partly confound zero-insertion analyses, although diverse VJ usage argued against such confounding for most clonotypes. In beta out-of-frame sequences, excess twin sharing was weaker, because having fewer shared sequences lowered the signal-to-noise ratio. Because the same donors could not be followed over many years, the conclusions relied on cross-sectional statistical analysis. Abundant cord blood beta clonotypes had fewer insertions, young adult naive repertoires showed a similar but weaker trend, and memory repertoires showed no such trend. In monozygotic twins, out-of-frame TCR alpha sharing was systematically underestimated by recombination models, although the models agreed with sharing between unrelated individuals.

These same data were also listed under a study on yellow fever vaccine responses in identical twins. Reported in the second study: The authors reported that the T cell response to vaccination in identical twins appeared partly convergent and partly personalized. In identical twins, the study followed T cell clones that responded to the vaccine with precision.

The source of this sequence is a woman younger than 35 in good health. The V and J segments used are TRBV28 and TRBJ2-1; D gene: possibly TRBD2, on 6 matching bases. Sequenced material: CD4+ T cells sorted from blood. The CDR3 region reads CASSLRGTPYNEQFF. The bases read TGTGCCAGCAGTTTGCGCGGGACCCCATACAATGAGCAGTTCTTC. The variable domain in full, with residues beyond the CDR3 obtained from the reference TRBV28 and TRBJ2-1 genes, is DVKVTQSSRYLVKRTGEKVFLECVQDMDHENMFWYRQDPGLGLRLIYFSYDVKMKEKGDIPEGYSVSREKKERFSLILESASTNQTSMYLCASSLRGTPYNEQFFGPGTRLTVL.